One and the same sample provided the 2 T cell receptor beta chains below, sequenced in a study of early T cells in non-severe SARS-CoV-2 infection. TCRdb itself ran the 5' RACE reads through MiXCR, one entry per CDR3 protein. This sample has about 76,000 distinct CDR3 sequences; around 16% occur once, and the top ten carry 10% to 15%. The sample taken for sequencing was whole blood. The receptors were gathered from an adult who was a healthcare worker with PCR-confirmed SARS-CoV-2 infection or an uninfected control (not recorded which).

This clonotype was detected a few times. This sequence joins TRBV12-5 and TRBJ1-1, with a tentative D call TRBD1 (5 bases). Trimming took 1 base from V and 3 from J, leaving 12 bases between them. The CDR3 sequence is 15 residues long. The germline V gene encodes CDR1 LGHNT and CDR2 FRNRAP. CDR3: CASGLAGKRDTEAFF. The DNA for the CDR3 is TGTGCTAGTGGTTTGGCAGGGAAGAGAGACACTGAAGCTTTCTTT.

This clonotype came up a few times. The chain recombines TRBV7-2 with TRBJ1-4; D remains unclear. The length of the CDR3 is 14 residues. The V gene lost 1 base and the J gene lost 7 bases, with 10 bases spanning the gap. CDR1 and CDR2 (germline): SGHTA, FQGNSA. CDR3 bases: TGTGCCAGCAGCTTAGTTAGTATTGGTGAAAAACTGTTTTTT. Its protein product is CASSLVSIGEKLFF.